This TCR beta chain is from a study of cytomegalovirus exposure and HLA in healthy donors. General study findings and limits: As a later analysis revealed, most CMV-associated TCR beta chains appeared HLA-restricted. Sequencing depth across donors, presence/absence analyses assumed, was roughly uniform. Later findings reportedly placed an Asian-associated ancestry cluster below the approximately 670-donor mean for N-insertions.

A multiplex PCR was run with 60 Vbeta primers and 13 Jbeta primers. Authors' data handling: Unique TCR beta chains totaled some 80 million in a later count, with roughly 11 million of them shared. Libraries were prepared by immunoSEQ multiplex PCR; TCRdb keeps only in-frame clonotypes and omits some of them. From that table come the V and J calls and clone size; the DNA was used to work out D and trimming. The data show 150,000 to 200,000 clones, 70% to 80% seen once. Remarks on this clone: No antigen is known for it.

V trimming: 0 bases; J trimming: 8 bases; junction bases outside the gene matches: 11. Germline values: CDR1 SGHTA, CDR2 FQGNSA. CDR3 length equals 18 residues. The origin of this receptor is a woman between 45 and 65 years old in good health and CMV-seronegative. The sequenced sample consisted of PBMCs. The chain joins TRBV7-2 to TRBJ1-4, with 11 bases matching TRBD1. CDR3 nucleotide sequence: TGTGCCAGCAGCTTAGCCCCGGGACAGGGGGAGGTTTGGGAAAAACTGTTTTTT. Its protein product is CASSLAPGQGEVWEKLFF.